The clone carrying this T cell receptor beta chain showed up just a few times. Its antigen is as yet unknown. This entry comes from a study of T cell repertoires in cytomegalovirus infection. Germline V gene lookup returns CDR1 SGHVS and CDR2 FQNEAQ. V shed 6 bases and J 5 bases; nucleotides not matched to a gene: 17. CDR3 length: 19 residues. TCRdb passed the reads through MiXCR, listing each CDR3 protein once. Among 250,000 to 400,000 distinct CDR3 sequences, 25% were seen once, and the ten largest hold about an eighth. Study-wide results and caveats: Identification of carriers of CMV plus the relevant HLA was achieved through cumulative public TCR beta family frequency. HLA-C-restricted CMV clonotypes gave the most frequent clonotype in two of eight donors.

The TCR was taken from a human donor in good health (CMV status not recorded). Some clones in this sample may be carry-over from other donors' samples. This specimen was cultured PBMCs, taken from culture after CMV antigen stimulation. The chain couples TRBV7-8 to TRBJ2-1; 12 bases align to TRBD2. This chain's CDR3 is CASSSAGLAGIVIDNEQFF. The DNA of the CDR3 is TGTGCCAGCAGTTCAGCCGGACTAGCGGGAATTGTGATAGACAATGAGCAGTTCTTC. Full variable domain (rest looked up from reference TRBV7-8 and TRBJ2-1): GAGVSQSPRYKVAKRGQDVALRCDPISGHVSLFWYQQALGQGPEFLTYFQNEAQLDKSGLPSDRFFAERPEGSVSTLKIQRTQQEDSAVYLCASSSAGLAGIVIDNEQFFGPGTRLTVL.